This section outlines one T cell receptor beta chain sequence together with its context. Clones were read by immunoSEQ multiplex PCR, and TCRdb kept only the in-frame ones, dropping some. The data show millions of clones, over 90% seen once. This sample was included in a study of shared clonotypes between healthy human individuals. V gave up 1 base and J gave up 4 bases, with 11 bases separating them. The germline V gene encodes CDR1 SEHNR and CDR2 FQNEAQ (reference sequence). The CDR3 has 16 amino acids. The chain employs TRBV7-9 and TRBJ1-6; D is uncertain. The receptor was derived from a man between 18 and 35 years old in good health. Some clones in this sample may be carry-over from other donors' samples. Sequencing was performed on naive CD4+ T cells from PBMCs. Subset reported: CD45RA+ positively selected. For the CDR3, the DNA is TGTGCCAGCAGCTTAGGGATCCCGACATATAATTCACCCCTCCACTTT. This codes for CASSLGIPTYNSPLHF.